This T cell receptor beta chain was obtained from a study of blood T cell repertoires in COVID-19. CDR3 size: 17 residues. V lost 0 bases and J lost 3; bases outside the gene matches: 7. Germline V gives CDR1 KGHSH, CDR2 LQKENI. Libraries were prepared by immunoSEQ multiplex PCR; TCRdb keeps only in-frame clonotypes and omits some of them. Of roughly 250,000 clones listed, 75% to 90% were seen once; the top ten hold 3% to 4%. The clonotype was recovered from a woman in her thirties or forties with acute COVID-19. The chain couples TRBV18 to TRBJ2-3, with TRBD2 matching 9 bases. Input material: PBMCs or T cells enriched from blood (not recorded which). CDR3 DNA: TGTGCCAGCTCACCACCGGGTGGCGGGGGGGAGACAGATACGCAGTATTTT. Translation: CASSPPGGGGETDTQYF.